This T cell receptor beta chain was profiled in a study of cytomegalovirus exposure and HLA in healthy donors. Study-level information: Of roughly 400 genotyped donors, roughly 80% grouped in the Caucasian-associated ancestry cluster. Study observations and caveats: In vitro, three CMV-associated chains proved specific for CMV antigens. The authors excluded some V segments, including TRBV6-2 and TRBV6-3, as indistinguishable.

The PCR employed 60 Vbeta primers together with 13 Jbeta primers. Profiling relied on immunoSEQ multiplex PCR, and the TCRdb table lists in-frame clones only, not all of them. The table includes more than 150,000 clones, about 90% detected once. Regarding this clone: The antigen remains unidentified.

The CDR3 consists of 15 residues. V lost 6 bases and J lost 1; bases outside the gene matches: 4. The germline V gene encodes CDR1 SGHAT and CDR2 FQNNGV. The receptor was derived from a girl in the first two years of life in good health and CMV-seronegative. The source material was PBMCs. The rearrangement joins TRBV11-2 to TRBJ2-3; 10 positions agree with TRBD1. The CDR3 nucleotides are TGTGCCAGCAGGGGACAGGGGATCGGCACAGATACGCAGTATTTT. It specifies CASRGQGIGTDTQYF.